One sample yielded the 2 T cell receptor beta chains listed below, sequenced in a study of T cell repertoires in cytomegalovirus infection. From the reads, TCRdb called clonotypes with MiXCR, one entry per CDR3 protein. In the table there are around 740,000 distinct CDR3 sequences, roughly a third of which are singletons. Specimen: PBMCs. The receptors were gathered from a human donor in good health (CMV status not recorded). Some clones in this sample may be carry-over from other donors' samples.

This clonotype was counted ten times or more. CDR3 nucleotides: TGTGCCAGCAGCCTCCACTACTACAATGAGCAGTTCTTC. Its protein product is CASSLHYYNEQFF. The chain is built from TRBV12-3 or TRBV12-4 and TRBJ2-1; no clear D gene. Trimming stripped 6 bases from V and 3 bases from J, with 9 bases between. The CDR3 consists of 13 residues.

This clonotype has a handful of counts. The chain employs TRBV12-3 or TRBV12-4 and TRBJ2-2, with TRBD1 as a possible D gene (6 bases). V lost 4 bases, J lost 3 bases, and 6 bases lay in between. This CDR3 spans 13 amino acids. Here the CDR3 DNA reads TGTGCCAGCAGTTACAGGGACACCGGGGAGCTGTTTTTT. This translates into CASSYRDTGELFF.